The entry that follows covers one T cell receptor (beta chain) sequence. The entry originates in a study of blood T cell repertoires in COVID-19. Libraries were prepared by immunoSEQ multiplex PCR; TCRdb keeps only in-frame clonotypes and omits some of them. The sample carries about 140,000 clones, around 84% recorded once. What was sequenced was peripheral blood. The clonotype was recovered from a human donor in a cohort sampled during active COVID-19.

CDR3 region: CASSTRDFQETQYF. The DNA for the CDR3 is TGTGCCAGCAGTACGCGCGACTTCCAAGAGACCCAGTACTTC. The chain recombines TRBV3-1 (or the pseudogene TRBV3-2) with TRBJ2-5; no firm D call. The CDR3 contains 14 residues. Trimming pared 6 bases from V and 1 base from J, leaving 12 bases between. The germline V gene has CDR1 LGHDT and CDR2 YNNKEL (reference sequence).